Following are 6 T cell receptor beta chains from one sample sequenced in a study of vaccination and CD4 T cells after COVID-19. Their cognate antigens are unknown. The Oncomine TCR Beta short-read assay generated sequence data from the DNA of cultured CD4+ T cells. In TCRdb, the PCR reads were re-called with MiXCR into one record per CDR3 protein. The data show around 20,000 distinct CDR3 sequences, with about half seen just once and about 10% held by the top ten. The treatment denotes: roughly 11-day PBMC culture with coronavirus spike peptide pools or control peptides (ViraFEST assay). Sequencing was performed on CD4+ T cells from blood, cultured in vitro, taken before SARS-CoV-2 vaccination. Every receptor here comes from a human donor who had recovered from COVID-19.

The chain employs TRBV28 and TRBJ2-7, with TRBD1 as a possible D gene (6 bases). The CDR3 runs to 13 residues. The V gene's germline CDR1 is MDHEN and CDR2 SYDVKM. Trimming stripped 8 bases from V and 4 bases from J, with 15 bases between. The DNA for the CDR3 is TGTGCCAGCGATACCGGGACATCTTACGAGCAGTACTTC. It codes for CASDTGTSYEQYF.

The J gene is TRBJ2-1, the V gene TRBV20-1, with D perhaps matching TRBD2 (5 bases). V was clipped by 6 bases and J by 1 base, with 16 bases between them. CDR1 is DFQATT, CDR2 SNEGSKA, per germline (reference sequence). The CDR3 contains 15 residues. This chain's CDR3 is CSAKSLGVSYNEQFF. The CDR3 nucleotides read TGCAGTGCCAAAAGCCTCGGGGTTTCCTACAATGAGCAGTTCTTC.

The V gene is TRBV7-2, the J gene TRBJ2-3; 9 positions agree with TRBD2. V was clipped by 4 bases and J by 1 base; unmatched bases: 3. CDR3 length: 15 residues. CDR1 SGHTA and CDR2 FQGNSA come from the germline V gene. DNA for the CDR3: TGTGCCAGCAGCTGGGCTAGCGGGGGCACAGATACGCAGTATTTT. Its protein is CASSWASGGTDTQYF. Supplemented by reference TRBV7-2 and TRBJ2-3, the full variable domain reads GAGVSQSPSNKVTEKGKDVELRCDPISGHTALYWYRQSLGQGLEFLIYFQGNSAPDKSGLPSDRFSAERTGGSVSTLTIQRTQQEDSAVYLCASSWASGGTDTQYFGPGTRLTVL.

The genes are TRBV20-1 and TRBJ2-3, with a possible D match to TRBD2 (6 bases). The CDR3 is made up of 14 amino acids. Per the germline V gene, CDR1 is DFQATT and CDR2 is SNEGSKA (reference sequence). The V end lost 1 base, the J end lost 3 bases, and 11 bases lay between the germline ends. The CDR3 DNA reads TGCAGTGCTAGAGGTGGGAGGAGGACAGATACGCAGTATTTT. Translated: CSARGGRRTDTQYF.

V and J are TRBV5-4 and TRBJ1-2, with TRBD1 matching over 7 bases. Germline V gene lookup returns CDR1 SGHNT and CDR2 YYREEE (reference sequence). CDR3 size: 14 residues. V shed 4 bases, J shed 3 bases, and the junction held 6 bases outside the gene matches. In nucleotides, the CDR3 is TGTGCCAGCAGCGGGAACAGGGGTGACTATGGCTACACCTTC. This encodes CASSGNRGDYGYTF. Complete variable domain (other parts from reference TRBV5-4 and TRBJ1-2): ETGVTQSPTHLIKTRGQQVTLRCSSQSGHNTVSWYQQALGQGPQFIFQYYREEENGRGNFPPRFSGLQFPNYSSELNVNALELDDSALYLCASSGNRGDYGYTFGSGTRLTVV.

The rearrangement links TRBV5-6 to TRBJ2-7; D may be TRBD2 (5 bases). Germline V CDR1 and CDR2: SGHDT, YYEEEE. The CDR3 covers 15 residues. The V end lost 2 bases, the J end lost 3 bases, and 15 bases lay between the germline ends. CDR3 amino acids: CASSFSGLIFYEQYF. The CDR3 DNA reads TGTGCCAGCAGCTTCTCGGGGTTAATCTTCTACGAGCAGTACTTC.